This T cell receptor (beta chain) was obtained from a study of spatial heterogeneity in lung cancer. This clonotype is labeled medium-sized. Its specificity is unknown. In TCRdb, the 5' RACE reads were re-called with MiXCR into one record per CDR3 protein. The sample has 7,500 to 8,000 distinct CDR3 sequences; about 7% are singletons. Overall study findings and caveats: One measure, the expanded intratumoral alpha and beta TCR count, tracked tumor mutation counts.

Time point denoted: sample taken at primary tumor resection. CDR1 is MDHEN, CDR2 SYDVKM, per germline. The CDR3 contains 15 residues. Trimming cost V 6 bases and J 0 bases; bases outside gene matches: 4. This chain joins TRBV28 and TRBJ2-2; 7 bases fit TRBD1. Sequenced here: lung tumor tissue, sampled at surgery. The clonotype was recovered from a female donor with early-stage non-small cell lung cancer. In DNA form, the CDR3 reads TGTGCCAGCAGATCGGGACAGCCGAACACCGGGGAGCTGTTTTTT. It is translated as CASRSGQPNTGELFF.